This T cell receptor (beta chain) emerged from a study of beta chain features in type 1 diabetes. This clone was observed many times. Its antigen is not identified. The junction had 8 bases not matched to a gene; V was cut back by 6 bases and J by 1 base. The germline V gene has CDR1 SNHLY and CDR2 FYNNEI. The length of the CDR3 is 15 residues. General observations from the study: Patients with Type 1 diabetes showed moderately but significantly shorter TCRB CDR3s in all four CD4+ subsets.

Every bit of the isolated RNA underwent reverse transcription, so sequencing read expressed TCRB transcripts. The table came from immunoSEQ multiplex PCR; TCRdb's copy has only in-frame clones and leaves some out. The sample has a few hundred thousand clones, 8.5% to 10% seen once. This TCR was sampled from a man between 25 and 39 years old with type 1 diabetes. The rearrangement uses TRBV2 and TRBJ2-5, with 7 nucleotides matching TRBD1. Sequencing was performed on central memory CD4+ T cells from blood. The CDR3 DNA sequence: TGTGCCAGCAGGAGAGGGGACAGATTCCAAGAGACCCAGTACTTC. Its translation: CASRRGDRFQETQYF. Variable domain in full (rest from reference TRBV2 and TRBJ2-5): EPEVTQTPSHQVTQMGQEVILRCVPISNHLYFYWYRQILGQKVEFLVSFYNNEISEKSEIFDDQFSVERPDGSNFTLKIRSTKLEDSAMYFCASRRGDRFQETQYFGPGTRLLVL.